This T cell receptor (beta chain) was identified in a study of CD8 T cells in ankylosing spondylitis. The study's findings and limits: What appeared characteristic of ankylosing spondylitis blood was a TCR beta motif of eight highly homologous variants.

This CDR3 region has 13 residues. From germline, CDR1 is LGHDT and CDR2 YNNKEL (reference sequence). The V gene end was trimmed by 9 bases and the J gene end by 5 bases; junction bases not matched to a gene: 5. This clonotype turned up a few times. No antigen is known for it. A single record per CDR3 protein comes from TCRdb applying MiXCR to the 5' RACE reads. The sample records about 800,000 distinct CDR3 sequences, 10% to 15% being singletons. This clonotype was sampled from a male donor with ankylosing spondylitis. This chain joins TRBV3-1 and TRBJ1-5; 9 bases match TRBD1. The sequenced sample was blood, either unsorted or a sorted T cell fraction (not recorded which). The DNA of the CDR3 is TGTGCCAGTGGGACAGGGAGGCATCAGCCCCAGCATTTT. It codes for CASGTGRHQPQHF.